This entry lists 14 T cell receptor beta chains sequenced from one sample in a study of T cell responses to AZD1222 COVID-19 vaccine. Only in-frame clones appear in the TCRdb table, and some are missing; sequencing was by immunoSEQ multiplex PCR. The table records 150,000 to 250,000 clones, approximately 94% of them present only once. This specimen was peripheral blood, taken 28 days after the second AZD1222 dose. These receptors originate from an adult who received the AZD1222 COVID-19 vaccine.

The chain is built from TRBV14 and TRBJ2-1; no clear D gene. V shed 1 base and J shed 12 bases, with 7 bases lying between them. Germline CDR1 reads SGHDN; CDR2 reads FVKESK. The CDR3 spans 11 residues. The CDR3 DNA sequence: TGTGCCAGCAGCCAAGTAAACAGGCAGTTCTTC. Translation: CASSQVNRQFF.

The CDR3 protein is CAWSTGRYQPQHF. CDR3 DNA sequence: TGTGCCTGGAGTACAGGGAGGTATCAGCCCCAGCATTTT. The V and J genes are TRBV30 and TRBJ1-5; the D gene is possibly TRBD1 (6 bases). V lost 2 bases and J lost 5, with 10 bases in between. The CDR3 is 13 amino acids. Germline V gene sequence: CDR1 GTSNPN, CDR2 SVGIG (reference sequence).

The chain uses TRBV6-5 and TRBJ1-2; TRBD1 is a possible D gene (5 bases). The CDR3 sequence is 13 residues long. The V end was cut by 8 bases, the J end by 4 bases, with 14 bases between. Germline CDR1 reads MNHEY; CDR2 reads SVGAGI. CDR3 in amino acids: CASGTGGFYGYTF. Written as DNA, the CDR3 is TGTGCCAGCGGGACGGGAGGGTTCTATGGCTACACCTTC.

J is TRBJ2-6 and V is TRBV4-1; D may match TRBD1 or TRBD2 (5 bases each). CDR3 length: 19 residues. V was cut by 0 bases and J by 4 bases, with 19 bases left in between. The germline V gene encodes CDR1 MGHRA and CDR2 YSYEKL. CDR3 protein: CASSQDPAVTRGGANVLTF. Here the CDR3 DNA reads TGCGCCAGCAGCCAAGATCCCGCCGTAACGAGGGGAGGGGCCAACGTCCTGACTTTC.

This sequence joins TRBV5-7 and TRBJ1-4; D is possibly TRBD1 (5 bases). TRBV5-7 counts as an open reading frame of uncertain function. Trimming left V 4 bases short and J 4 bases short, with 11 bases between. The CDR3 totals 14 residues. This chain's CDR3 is CASSRTGNNEKLFF. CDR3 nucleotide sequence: TGTGCCAGCAGCCGTACAGGCAATAATGAAAAACTGTTTTTT.

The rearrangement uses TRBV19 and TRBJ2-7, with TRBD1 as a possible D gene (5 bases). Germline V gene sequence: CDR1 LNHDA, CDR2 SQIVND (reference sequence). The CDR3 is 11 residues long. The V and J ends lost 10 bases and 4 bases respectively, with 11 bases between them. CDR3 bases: TGTGCCACCCGAAGGGGATACGAGCAGTACTTC. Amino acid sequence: CATRRGYEQYF.

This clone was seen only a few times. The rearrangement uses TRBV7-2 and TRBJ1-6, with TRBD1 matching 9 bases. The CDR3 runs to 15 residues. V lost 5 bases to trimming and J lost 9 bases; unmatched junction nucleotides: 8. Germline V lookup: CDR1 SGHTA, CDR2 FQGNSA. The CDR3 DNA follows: TGTGCCAGCAGCCCCTCACGGACAGGGGCTTCACCCCTCCACTTT. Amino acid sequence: CASSPSRTGASPLHF.

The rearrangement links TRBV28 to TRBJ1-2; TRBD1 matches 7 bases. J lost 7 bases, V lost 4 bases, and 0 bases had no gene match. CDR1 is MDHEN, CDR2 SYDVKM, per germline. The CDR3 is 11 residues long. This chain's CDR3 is CASSSGGGYTF. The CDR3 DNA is TGTGCCAGCAGTTCAGGGGGTGGCTACACCTTC.

The CDR3 DNA reads TGTGCCACCAGCGAGGGACAGGGGGACTACAATGAGCAGTTCTTC. This encodes CATSEGQGDYNEQFF. This sequence joins TRBV15 and TRBJ2-1; the match to TRBD1 covers 11 bases. CDR1 and CDR2 from the germline V gene are LNHNV and YYDKDF (reference sequence). The V gene end was trimmed by 5 bases and the J gene end by 3 bases; junction bases not matched to a gene: 3. There are 15 residues in the CDR3.

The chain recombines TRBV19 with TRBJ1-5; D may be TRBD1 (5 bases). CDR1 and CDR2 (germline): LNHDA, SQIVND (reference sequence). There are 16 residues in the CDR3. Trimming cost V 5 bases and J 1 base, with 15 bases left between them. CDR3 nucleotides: TGTGCCAGTAGTCCCTACAGGCGGAGCAGCAATCAGCCCCAGCATTTT. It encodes CASSPYRRSSNQPQHF.

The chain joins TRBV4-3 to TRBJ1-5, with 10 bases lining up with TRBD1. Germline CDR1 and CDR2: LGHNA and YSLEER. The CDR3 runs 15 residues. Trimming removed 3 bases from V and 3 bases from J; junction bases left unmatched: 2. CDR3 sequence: CASSHGTGDNQPQHF. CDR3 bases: TGCGCCAGCAGCCACGGGACAGGGGACAATCAGCCCCAGCATTTT.

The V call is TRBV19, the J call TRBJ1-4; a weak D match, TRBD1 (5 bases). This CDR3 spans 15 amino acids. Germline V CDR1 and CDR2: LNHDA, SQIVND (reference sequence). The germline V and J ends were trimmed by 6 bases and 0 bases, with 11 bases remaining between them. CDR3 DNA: TGTGCCAGTAGGAGCAGGGTCGCAACTAATGAAAAACTGTTTTTT. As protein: CASRSRVATNEKLFF.

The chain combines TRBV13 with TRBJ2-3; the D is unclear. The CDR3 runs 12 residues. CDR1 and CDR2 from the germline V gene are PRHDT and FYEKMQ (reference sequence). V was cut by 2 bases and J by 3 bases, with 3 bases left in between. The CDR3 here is CASSLSTDTQYF. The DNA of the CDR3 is TGTGCCAGCAGCTTATCGACAGATACGCAGTATTTT.

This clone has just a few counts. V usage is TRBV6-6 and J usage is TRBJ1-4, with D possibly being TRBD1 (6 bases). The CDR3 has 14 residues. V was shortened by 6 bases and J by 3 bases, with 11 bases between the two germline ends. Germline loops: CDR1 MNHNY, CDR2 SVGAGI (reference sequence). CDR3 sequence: CASSSPGANEKLFF. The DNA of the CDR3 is TGTGCCAGCAGCTCTCCAGGGGCTAATGAAAAACTGTTTTTT.